This T cell receptor (beta chain) was obtained from a study of T cells after yellow fever vaccination. Study-wide findings and caveats: Post-booster repertoires again held most primary-vaccination clones (roughly 96% CD4, just under 90% CD8). Across the CD4 and CD8 compartments, a small share of clonotypes was present in both.

The CDR3 length is 15 residues. Losses at the gene ends were 6 bases for V and 0 bases for J; bases not matched to a gene: 7. There are a few counts of this clonotype. The antigen is not known. Production of TCR cDNA was by 5'RACE template switching, which also added a universal primer site and UMIs. MiXCR, run by TCRdb on the 5' RACE reads, gives a single entry per CDR3 protein. The profile shows about 220,000 distinct CDR3 sequences, 3% to 4% of them singletons. This specimen was CD4+ T cells sorted from PBMCs, taken 10 days after the yellow fever booster vaccination. The sequence was obtained from a man aged 18 to 35 who received the YFV17D yellow fever vaccine. This chain joins TRBV12-3 or TRBV12-4 and TRBJ2-7; 8 bases map to TRBD1. CDR3 DNA sequence: TGTGCCAGCAGACCTGGGACAGGTGGCTCCTACGAGCAGTACTTC. Encoded protein: CASRPGTGGSYEQYF.